The rows below give T cell receptor beta chains drawn from one sample of a study of molecular identifiers for immune sequencing clone quantification. Each CDR3 protein gets one entry after TCRdb re-called the PCR reads with MiXCR. The sample records 50,000 to 70,000 distinct CDR3 sequences, around 20% being singletons. Source material: naive CD8+ T cells from blood, with Jurkat cell RNA spiked in. The receptors here all came from a human donor in good health. Some libraries in this study had Jurkat cell RNA spiked in. Both conserved end residues are part of each CDR3. For some rows the clone size is stated as once, few or many, or as a class when expanded; others skip it.

v_gene,abundance,CDR3aa
TRBV4-1,many,CASSQVDRVGTEAFF
TRBV20-1,many,CSASLRLEGSSYEQYF
TRBV19,few,CASSPPPGTTNRGRGPGELFF
TRBV20-1,.,CSASTSGDLWPKNIQYF
TRBV27,few,CASSLGTGTDEQYF
TRBV29-1,many,CSVEDPTGVYEQYF
TRBV12-3/TRBV12-4,few,CASREGPVSEQYF
TRBV19,.,CASSIYGDSNQPQHF
TRBV2,many,CASSGDTLFYYEQYF
TRBV7-2,many,CASSPLGGPYNEQFF
TRBV30,few,CALQTGGGQPQHF
TRBV4-1,many,CASSQVTAGQLYTDTQYF
TRBV5-6,.,CASSIAGAGGLYEQYF
TRBV5-6,many,CASSDRFFTDTQYF
TRBV7-9,many,CASREGSRTDTQYF
TRBV3-1,.,CASSPHRGGESGANVRTF
TRBV2,many,CASRPGGATNEKLFF
TRBV4-1,.,CANSPGLAQETQYF
TRBV29-1,many,CSVRAASQETQYF
TRBV4-1,many,CASSHRSAAYEQYF
TRBV29-1,many,CSVEGREGRNEQYF
TRBV6-5,many,CASSYSVGEHNYGYTF
TRBV27,few,CASSPGWGEQYF
TRBV7-9,few,CAVPAAGGYEQYF
TRBV12-3/TRBV12-4,.,CASRGTGGLSSYGYTF
TRBV12-3/TRBV12-4,many,CASSFWDTGAHQPQHF
TRBV10-3,many,CAISDPGTGENTGELFF
TRBV4-3,.,CASSQLGLADGDEQFF
TRBV12-3/TRBV12-4,few,CASSPVGSYTDTQYF
TRBV28,many,CASSTMAGADTEAFF
TRBV27,.,CASSPGTAYNSPLHF
TRBV19,many,CASSIILAGVSYEQYF
TRBV20-1,many,CSASDGLAGLGTGELFF
TRBV9,few,CASSLDPRGAGFEAFF
TRBV13,many,CASSPGLAGGATDTQYF